What follows describes a single T cell receptor beta chain. The antigen is unknown. This entry comes from a study of monozygotic twins with inflammatory bowel disease. Study findings and constraints: Discordant twins had repertoire similarity that did not differ from that of concordant twins, possibly from limited power. Telling apart the different T cell subtypes was not possible.

Per donor there was one draw, yielding a blood sample of 2.5 ml. For each CDR3 protein, TCRdb gives one entry from its re-call of the 5' RACE reads, without DNA. Its table records more than 75,000 distinct CDR3 sequences. CDR3 size: 16 residues. Germline V gene sequence: CDR1 KGHSH, CDR2 LQKENI. The source is a human donor with ulcerative colitis or Crohn's disease, or a healthy co-twin of an affected twin (not recorded which). This chain connects TRBV18 to TRBJ2-7; TCRdb's D gene call, TRBD2, goes unchecked for lack of DNA. Sequences were obtained from blood. CDR3 in amino acids: CASSPGLAGSSYEQYF.